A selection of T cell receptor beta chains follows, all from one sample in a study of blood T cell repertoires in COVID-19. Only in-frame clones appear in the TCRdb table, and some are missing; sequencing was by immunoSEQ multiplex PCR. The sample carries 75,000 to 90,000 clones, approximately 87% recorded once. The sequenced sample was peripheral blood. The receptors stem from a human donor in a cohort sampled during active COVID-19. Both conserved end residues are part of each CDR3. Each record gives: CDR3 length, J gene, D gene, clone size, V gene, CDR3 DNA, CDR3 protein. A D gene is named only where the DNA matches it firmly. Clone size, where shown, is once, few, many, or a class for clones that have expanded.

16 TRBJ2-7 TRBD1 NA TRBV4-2 TGTGCCAGCAGCCAAGTAGACAGGGTCCCCTCCTACGAGCAGTACTTC CASSQVDRVPSYEQYF
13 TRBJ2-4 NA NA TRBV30 TGTGCCTACCTACGGGGTTCCAAAAACATTCAGTACTTC CAYLRGSKNIQYF
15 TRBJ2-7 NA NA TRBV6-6 TGTGCCAGCAGCATACAGGGACTATCATCCTACGAGCAGTACTTC CASSIQGLSSYEQYF
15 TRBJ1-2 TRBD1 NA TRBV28 TGTGCCAGCAGTCCCTCTACAGGGGCCAACTATGGCTACACCTTC CASSPSTGANYGYTF
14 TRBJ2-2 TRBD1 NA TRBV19 TGTGCCAGTAGCCAACAGGGGACCCCCGGGGAGCTGTTTTTT CASSQQGTPGELFF
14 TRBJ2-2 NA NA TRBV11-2 TGTGCCAGCAGCTCCCAGGGTTTTGGCGGGGAGCTGTTTTTT CASSSQGFGGELFF
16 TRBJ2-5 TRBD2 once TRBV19 TGTGCCTCGAACCAGGGACTAGCGGCCTCACAAGAGACCCAGTACTTC CASNQGLAASQETQYF
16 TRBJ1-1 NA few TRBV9 TGTGCCAGCAGCGTAGCTCCGACCGGCGGTGGGACTGAAGCTTTCTTT CASSVAPTGGGTEAFF
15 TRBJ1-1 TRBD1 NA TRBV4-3 TGCGCCAGCAGCCAACAGGACAGGGTGAACACTGAAGCTTTCTTT CASSQQDRVNTEAFF
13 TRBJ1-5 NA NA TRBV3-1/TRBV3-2 TGTGCCAGCAGCAAGGGCTCGGGACAGCCCCAGCATTTT CASSKGSGQPQHF
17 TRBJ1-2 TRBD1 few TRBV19 TGTGCCAGTAGTGTAAGAACGGGGACAGGGGCTAACTATGGCTACACCTTC CASSVRTGTGANYGYTF
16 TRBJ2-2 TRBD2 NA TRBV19 TGTGCCAGTAGTATACAGGCGGGAGGAGGGGCCGGGGAGCTGTTTTTT CASSIQAGGGAGELFF